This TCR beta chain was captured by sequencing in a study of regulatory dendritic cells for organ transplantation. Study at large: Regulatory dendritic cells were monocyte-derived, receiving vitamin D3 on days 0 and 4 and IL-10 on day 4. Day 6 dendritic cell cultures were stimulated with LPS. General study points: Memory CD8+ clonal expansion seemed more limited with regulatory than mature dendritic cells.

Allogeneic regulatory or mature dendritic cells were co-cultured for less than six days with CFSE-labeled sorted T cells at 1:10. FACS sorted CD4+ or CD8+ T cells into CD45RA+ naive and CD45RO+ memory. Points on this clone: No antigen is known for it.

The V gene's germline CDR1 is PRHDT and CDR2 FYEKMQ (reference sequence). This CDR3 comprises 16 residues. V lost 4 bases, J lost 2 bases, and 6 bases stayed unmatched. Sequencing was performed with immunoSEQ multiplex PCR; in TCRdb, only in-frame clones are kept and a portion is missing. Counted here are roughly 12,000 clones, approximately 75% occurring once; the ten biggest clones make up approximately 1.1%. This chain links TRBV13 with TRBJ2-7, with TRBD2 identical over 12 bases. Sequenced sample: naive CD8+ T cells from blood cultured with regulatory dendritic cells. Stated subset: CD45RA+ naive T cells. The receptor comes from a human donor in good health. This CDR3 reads CASSSDRLAGAYEQYF. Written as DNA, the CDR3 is TGTGCCAGCAGCTCCGATAGACTAGCGGGGGCCTACGAGCAGTACTTC.